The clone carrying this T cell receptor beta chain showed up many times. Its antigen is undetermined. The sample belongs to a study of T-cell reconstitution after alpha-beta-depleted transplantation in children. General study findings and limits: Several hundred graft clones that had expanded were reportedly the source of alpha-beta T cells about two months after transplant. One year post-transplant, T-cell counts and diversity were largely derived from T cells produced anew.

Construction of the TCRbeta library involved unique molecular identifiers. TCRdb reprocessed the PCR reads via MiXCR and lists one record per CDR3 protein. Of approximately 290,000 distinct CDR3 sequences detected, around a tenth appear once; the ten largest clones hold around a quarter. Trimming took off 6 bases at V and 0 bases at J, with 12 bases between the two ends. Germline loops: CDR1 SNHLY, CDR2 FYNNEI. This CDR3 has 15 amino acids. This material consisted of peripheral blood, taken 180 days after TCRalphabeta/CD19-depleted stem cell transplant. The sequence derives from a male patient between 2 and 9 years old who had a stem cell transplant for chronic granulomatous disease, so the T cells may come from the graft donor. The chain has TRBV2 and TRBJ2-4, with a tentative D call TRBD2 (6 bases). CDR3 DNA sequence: TGTGCCAGCAGCGGTGGGGGAGGAGCCAAAAACATTCAGTACTTC. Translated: CASSGGGGAKNIQYF.